This passage covers 26 T cell receptor beta chains from one sample sequenced in a study of blood T cell repertoires in COVID-19. Assay: immunoSEQ multiplex PCR; the TCRdb copy retains only in-frame clones and omits some. Of roughly 300,000 clones listed, approximately 89% are singletons. Source material: peripheral blood. The receptor set was obtained from a woman between 50 and 59 years old who had recovered from COVID-19.

This clone was seen a single time. This chain joins TRBV5-8 and TRBJ1-2; TRBD1 matches 7 bases. Germline values: CDR1 SGHTS, CDR2 YDEGEE. CDR3 length: 15 residues. V shed 0 bases and J 7 bases; nucleotides not matched to a gene: 9. CDR3 in amino acids: CASSLALEGTAGYTF. As DNA, the CDR3 is TGTGCCAGCAGCTTGGCCCTTGAGGGGACAGCTGGCTACACCTTC.

Worth noting for this clone: Within the sample, other DNA sequences also encode this same CDR3. The J gene is TRBJ2-1, the V gene TRBV4-1, with 12 bases aligning to TRBD2. From germline, CDR1 is MGHRA and CDR2 YSYEKL. The CDR3 length is 16 residues. With 4 bases clipped from V and 1 base from J, the junction kept 2 bases outside the gene matches. The CDR3 DNA sequence: TGCGCCAGCAGCCCCGGACTAGCGGGGTCCTACAATGAGCAGTTCTTC. Protein: CASSPGLAGSYNEQFF.

The V gene is TRBV7-2, the J gene TRBJ1-4; 9 positions match TRBD1. Germline-derived CDR1 and CDR2 are SGHTA and FQGNSA. This CDR3 region has 14 residues. After removal of 6 bases from V and 5 bases from J, the junction contained 4 bases not matched to a gene. The DNA of the CDR3 is TGTGCCAGCAGAAGGACAGGGGAAAATGAAAAACTGTTTTTT. This translates into CASRRTGENEKLFF.

The V gene is TRBV20-1, the J gene TRBJ1-2; 7 bases match TRBD1. Germline V gene sequence: CDR1 DFQATT, CDR2 SNEGSKA (reference sequence). The CDR3 spans 13 residues. Unmatched junction bases numbered 8, after V lost 3 bases and J lost 7 bases. CDR3 DNA sequence: TGCAGTGCTAGTGACAGGGCTTTAGGTGGCTACACCTTC. Protein: CSASDRALGGYTF.

The chain uses TRBV12-3 or TRBV12-4 and TRBJ1-2, with 8 bases identical to TRBD1. Germline trimming cut 6 bases from V and 7 bases from J; bases unmatched to any gene: 4. The CDR3 sequence is 12 residues long. The CDR3 region is CASSRDRSGYTF. The CDR3 region has the DNA TGTGCCAGCAGCCGGGACAGGAGTGGCTACACCTTC.

J is TRBJ1-2 and V is TRBV28; 8 bases match TRBD1. Germline assignment: CDR1 MDHEN and CDR2 SYDVKM. The CDR3 is 17 amino acids. Trimming at V came to 5 bases and at J to 5 bases, leaving 16 bases not matched to a gene. CDR3 sequence reads: CASSQRTGKRGLYGYTF. The CDR3 DNA reads TGTGCCAGCAGTCAACGGACAGGGAAGAGGGGACTGTATGGCTACACCTTC.

The chain uses TRBV6-5 and TRBJ2-7, with D possibly matching TRBD2 (6 bases). Germline lookup yields CDR1 MNHEY and CDR2 SVGAGI. V was shortened by 4 bases and J by 6 bases, with 10 bases between the two germline ends. This CDR3 contains 12 residues. The CDR3 nucleotides read TGTGCCAGCAGTTTTCGGGGAGGCGAGCAGTACTTC. Translated, it gives CASSFRGGEQYF.

CDR3 sequence: CATSRPDRENTEAFF. CDR3 bases: TGTGCCACCAGCAGGCCGGACAGGGAGAACACTGAAGCTTTCTTT. The chain combines TRBV15 with TRBJ1-1; 8 nucleotides agree with TRBD1. CDR1 is LNHNV and CDR2 is YYDKDF in the germline V gene (reference sequence). The V gene end was trimmed by 3 bases and the J gene end by 1 base; junction bases not matched to a gene: 4. CDR3 size: 15 residues.

The chain joins TRBV28 to TRBJ2-5; no definite D call. V lost 1 base and J 5 bases, leaving 11 bases between the germline ends. The CDR3 extends over 14 amino acids. The germline gives CDR1 MDHEN, CDR2 SYDVKM. CDR3 loop: CASSLFPGGETQYF. Here the CDR3 DNA reads TGTGCCAGCAGTTTATTTCCGGGTGGGGAGACCCAGTACTTC.

The gene calls are TRBV28 and TRBJ2-7, with 10 bases fitting TRBD1. J gave up 3 bases and V 7 bases, and 12 bases lay outside the gene matches. Looked up from germline, CDR1 is MDHEN and CDR2 is SYDVKM. This CDR3 comprises 16 residues. The CDR3 region is CASTSEGGQGFYEQYF. The CDR3 bases are TGTGCCAGCACTTCCGAGGGGGGACAGGGGTTCTACGAGCAGTACTTC.

This sequence joins TRBV4-3 and TRBJ2-3; weak D call: TRBD2 (5 bases). The germline V gene has CDR1 LGHNA and CDR2 YSLEER. The CDR3 length is 16 residues. V lost 0 bases, J lost 0 bases, and 10 bases lay in between. The chain's CDR3 is CASSQDQGGSTDTQYF. CDR3 nucleotides: TGCGCCAGCAGCCAAGATCAAGGCGGGAGCACAGATACGCAGTATTTT.

The CDR3 sequence is CASNTQGVYNEQFF. The CDR3 DNA follows: TGTGCCAGCAACACGCAGGGCGTGTACAATGAGCAGTTCTTC. The chain couples TRBV28 to TRBJ2-1; perhaps TRBD1 as D (5 bases). Germline V CDR1 and CDR2: MDHEN, SYDVKM. V dropped 7 bases and J dropped 4 bases, with 14 bases sitting between them. The CDR3 sequence is 14 residues long.

The genes are TRBV7-2 and TRBJ1-1, with 10 bases that match TRBD1. The junction had 4 bases not matched to a gene; V was cut back by 1 base and J by 5 bases. Germline V CDR1 and CDR2: SGHTA, FQGNSA. This CDR3 has 15 amino acids. CDR3 region: CASSLGWTGGTEAFF. The CDR3 nucleotides read TGTGCCAGCAGCTTAGGTTGGACAGGGGGGACTGAAGCTTTCTTT.

Here the CDR3 DNA reads TGTGCCAGCAGCTTACAGGGGGCGGTCACAGATACGCAGTATTTT. Translating it yields CASSLQGAVTDTQYF. V gene TRBV11-2 combines with J gene TRBJ2-3, with 8 bases aligning to TRBD1. The germline gives CDR1 SGHAT, CDR2 FQNNGV. Unmatched junction bases numbered 3, after V lost 2 bases and J lost 2 bases. The CDR3 loop spans 15 amino acids.

The rearrangement joins TRBV12-3 or TRBV12-4 to TRBJ2-7; possible D gene TRBD1, 6 bases. The CDR3 runs to 13 residues. V lost 6 bases, J lost 1 base, and 10 bases lay in between. This CDR3 is CASSQGRSYEQYF. DNA of the CDR3: TGTGCCAGCAGCCAGGGGCGGTCCTACGAGCAGTACTTC.

The sample holds one count of this clone. The chain couples TRBV4-2 to TRBJ2-3; TRBD2 matches at 7 bases. Germline lookup yields CDR1 LGHNA and CDR2 YNFKEQ. There are 15 residues in the CDR3. The trim removed 4 bases at V and 0 bases at J, leaving 4 bases unmatched. CDR3 in DNA: TGTGCCAGCAGCCGAAATAGCGGGAGCACAGATACGCAGTATTTT. Its translation: CASSRNSGSTDTQYF.

The chain uses TRBV6-2 or TRBV6-3 and TRBJ1-1, with TRBD1 matching over 8 bases. The CDR3 contains 16 residues. Losses at the gene ends were 2 bases for V and 0 bases for J; bases not matched to a gene: 5. In germline, CDR1 is MNHEY, CDR2 SVGEGT. The CDR3 protein is CASSYRSGGLNTEAFF. In DNA, the CDR3 is TGTGCCAGCAGTTACCGGTCAGGGGGCCTGAACACTGAAGCTTTCTTT.

The J gene is TRBJ1-5, the V gene TRBV2; D is uncertain. This CDR3 has 13 residues. The germline V gene has CDR1 SNHLY and CDR2 FYNNEI. V was trimmed by 4 bases and J by 0 bases, leaving 4 bases between them. The CDR3 loop is CASSVYSNQPQHF. The CDR3 nucleotides are TGTGCCAGCAGTGTGTATAGCAATCAGCCCCAGCATTTT.

This clone was seen a handful of times. This chain uses TRBV28 with TRBJ1-1; D remains unclear. The V end lost 5 bases, the J end lost 4 bases, and 11 bases lay between the germline ends. The CDR3 totals 13 residues. CDR1 is MDHEN and CDR2 is SYDVKM in the germline V gene. The CDR3 DNA is TGTGCCAGCAGTCGACCGCCGGGCACTGAAGCTTTCTTT. This sequence encodes CASSRPPGTEAFF.

This clone was detected once. The gene calls are TRBV4-3 and TRBJ2-5; tentatively, D is TRBD1 (6 bases). Trimming cost V 0 bases and J 5 bases, with 16 bases left between them. There are 16 residues in the CDR3. CDR1 and CDR2 from the germline V gene are LGHNA and YSLEER. The CDR3 protein is CASSQEHRAGLETQYF. In DNA, the CDR3 is TGCGCCAGCAGCCAAGAGCACAGGGCTGGTTTGGAGACCCAGTACTTC.

The CDR3 bases are TGTGCCAGCTCACCGGGACAGGGGATCAATCAGCCCCAGCATTTT. Translation gives CASSPGQGINQPQHF. The chain links TRBV18 to TRBJ1-5; 10 nucleotides align to TRBD1. Germline assignment: CDR1 KGHSH and CDR2 LQKENI. V dropped 3 bases and J dropped 3; count of bases not matched to a gene: 2. The CDR3 runs 15 residues.

The chain carries TRBV27 and TRBJ2-2, with D possibly matching TRBD2 (6 bases). CDR1 is MNHEY, CDR2 SMNVEV, per germline (reference sequence). The CDR3 totals 14 residues. V lost 4 bases and J 5 bases, leaving 11 bases between the germline ends. DNA for the CDR3: TGTGCCAGCAGTTCGCTGGGGGGTACCGGGGAGCTGTTTTTT. It translates to CASSSLGGTGELFF.

This clone was recorded once. This chain joins TRBV2 and TRBJ2-7; TRBD2 aligns across 9 bases. The CDR3 extends over 13 amino acids. J gave up 4 bases and V 6 bases, and 4 bases lay outside the gene matches. The germline gives CDR1 SNHLY, CDR2 FYNNEI. Here the CDR3 reads CASRVAGVYEQYF. The CDR3 nucleotides read TGTGCCAGCAGAGTAGCGGGGGTTTACGAGCAGTACTTC.

This clone was seen a handful of times. CDR3: CASSQSPGFNTEAFF. CDR3 nucleotides: TGTGCCAGCAGCCAATCCCCCGGGTTTAACACTGAAGCTTTCTTT. The chain uses TRBV16 and TRBJ1-1; D call uncertain. V lost 0 bases to trimming and J lost 2 bases, with 10 bases between them. CDR1 and CDR2 (germline): KGHSY, FQNENV. CDR3 length: 15 amino acids.

This chain links TRBV2 with TRBJ2-2; possibly TRBD1 for D (5 bases). This CDR3 contains 15 residues. V lost 8 bases, J lost 2 bases, and 15 bases lay in between. CDR1 is SNHLY, CDR2 FYNNEI, per germline. CDR3 loop: CASGRRQKNTGELFF. The CDR3 region has the DNA TGTGCCAGCGGCCGGAGACAGAAAAACACCGGGGAGCTGTTTTTT.

The chain uses TRBV29-1 and TRBJ2-6; 7 bases align to TRBD1. The germline V gene has CDR1 SQVTM and CDR2 ANQGSEA. This CDR3 has 14 residues. V lost 5 bases, J lost 4 bases, and 5 bases stayed unmatched. The CDR3 region is CSVTGESGANVLTF. In nucleotides, the CDR3 is TGCAGCGTTACAGGGGAATCCGGGGCCAACGTCCTGACTTTC. The variable domain in full, with the rest retrieved from reference TRBV29-1 and TRBJ2-6, is SAVISQKPSRDICQRGTSLTIQCQVDSQVTMMFWYRQQPGQSLTLIATANQGSEATYESGFVIDKFPISRPNLTFSTLTVSNMSPEDSSIYLCSVTGESGANVLTFGAGSRLTVL.